Following are 26 T cell receptor beta chains from one sample sequenced in a study of blood T cell repertoires in COVID-19. The data were produced by immunoSEQ multiplex PCR, yet TCRdb's version contains in-frame clones alone and is incomplete. The repertoire has about 160,000 clones, approximately 82% of them found once; the top ten carry more than 6%. Sequenced: peripheral blood. The origin of the receptors is a middle-aged woman with COVID-19, enrolled during active disease.

The chain has TRBV3-1 (or the pseudogene TRBV3-2) and TRBJ1-2, with D perhaps TRBD1 (6 bases). V was cut by 1 base and J by 4 bases, with 13 bases left in between. This CDR3 comprises 15 residues. Germline V gene lookup returns CDR1 LGHDT and CDR2 YNNKEL (reference sequence). The DNA for the CDR3 is TGTGCCAGCAGCCAAGTCGCGGACAGCCCCTATGGCTACACCTTC. Encoded protein: CASSQVADSPYGYTF.

This clone was recorded only once. The chain joins TRBV5-1 to TRBJ1-4; D perhaps matches TRBD1 (5 bases). CDR1 and CDR2 (germline): SGHRS, YFSETQ. Trimming removed 4 bases from V and 0 bases from J, with 16 bases in between. The CDR3 loop spans 17 amino acids. The CDR3 DNA reads TGCGCCAGCAGCCCCCTGGCATCCAGGGCAACTAATGAAAAACTGTTTTTT. As protein: CASSPLASRATNEKLFF.

The chain carries TRBV6-6 and TRBJ2-3; D is perhaps TRBD2 (5 bases). Germline V CDR1 and CDR2: MNHNY, SVGAGI (reference sequence). The CDR3 length is 12 residues. V lost 8 bases, J lost 4 bases, and 10 bases lay in between. The CDR3 DNA reads as TGTGCCAGCTCGGAGGCGGCAGATACGCAGTATTTT. Its protein is CASSEAADTQYF.

The chain employs TRBV7-3 and TRBJ2-3, with TRBD2 identical over 8 bases. CDR3 length: 17 residues. V gave up 4 bases and J gave up 5 bases; unmatched junction bases: 14. CDR1 is SGHTA, CDR2 FQGTGA, per germline. The CDR3 is CASSSPGSGKLGDTQYF. The CDR3 region has the DNA TGTGCCAGCAGCTCTCCGGGTAGCGGGAAACTCGGAGATACGCAGTATTTT.

This chain links TRBV19 with TRBJ2-7, with TRBD2 identical over 9 bases. The CDR3 has 13 residues. V lost 3 bases to trimming and J lost 5 bases; unmatched junction nucleotides: 2. Germline V lookup: CDR1 LNHDA, CDR2 SQIVND (reference sequence). CDR3 in DNA: TGTGCCAGTAGTATTGTAGCGGGGGACGAGCAGTACGTC. Its translation is CASSIVAGDEQYV.

This chain uses TRBV7-9 with TRBJ2-7, with D perhaps TRBD2 (6 bases). Trimming removed 3 bases at V and 4 bases at J, with 13 bases between. Germline CDR1 SEHNR, CDR2 FQNEAQ (reference sequence). CDR3 size: 14 residues. The chain's CDR3 is CASSLGFGGYEQYF. CDR3 in DNA: TGTGCCAGCAGCTTGGGGTTCGGGGGATACGAGCAGTACTTC.

This clone was found a few times. The rearrangement uses TRBV27 and TRBJ2-7; a weak D match, TRBD2 (6 bases). The CDR3 totals 16 residues. Trimming stripped 8 bases from V and 2 bases from J, with 22 bases between. Per germline, CDR1 MNHEY and CDR2 SMNVEV (reference sequence). The CDR3 DNA reads TGTGCCAGCCAGAAACCGACCGGGAGCAAAGCCTACGAGCAGTACGTC. This encodes CASQKPTGSKAYEQYV.

This chain joins TRBV11-2 and TRBJ1-4; a possible D gene is TRBD1 (6 bases). V lost 1 base to trimming and J lost 7 bases, with 16 bases between them. The CDR3 is 16 residues long. Germline CDR1 and CDR2: SGHAT and FQNNGV. The CDR3 DNA reads as TGTGCCAGCAGCTTAGGGACAGCTCAACGAGGTGAAAAACTGTTTTTT. The encoded protein is CASSLGTAQRGEKLFF.

About this clone: Other DNA variants within this sample encode the same CDR3. The chain has TRBV19 and TRBJ2-1; D is unresolved. V was clipped by 4 bases and J by 4 bases, with 2 bases between them. The germline gives CDR1 LNHDA, CDR2 SQIVND (reference sequence). This CDR3 region has 11 residues. Here the CDR3 reads CASSTYNEQFF. CDR3 nucleotides: TGTGCCAGTAGTACATACAATGAGCAGTTCTTC.

The rearrangement uses TRBV15 and TRBJ1-2; D not certain. Germline lookup yields CDR1 LNHNV and CDR2 YYDKDF (reference sequence). This CDR3 has 17 residues. V lost 0 bases, J lost 1 base, and 15 bases lay in between. The CDR3 nucleotides read TGTGCCACCAGCAGAGATCCGGGGTCTGGGAATAACTATGGCTACACCTTC. Protein product: CATSRDPGSGNNYGYTF.

The rearrangement uses TRBV28 and TRBJ1-1; D may be TRBD1 (5 bases). The V gene's germline CDR1 is MDHEN and CDR2 SYDVKM. V was pared by 4 bases and J by 1 base, with 10 bases between. This CDR3 is 14 amino acids long. The CDR3 loop reads CASSSTGGNTEAFF. The DNA of the CDR3 is TGTGCCAGCAGTTCGACGGGGGGGAACACTGAAGCTTTCTTT.

This chain joins TRBV19 and TRBJ2-1; 10 bases are a match to TRBD2. The germline CDR1 and CDR2 sequences are LNHDA and SQIVND (reference sequence). The CDR3 is made up of 17 amino acids. V dropped 7 bases and J dropped 12; count of bases not matched to a gene: 21. CDR3 sequence reads: CASTPGRASGGYKGQFF. The CDR3 nucleotides are TGTGCCAGTACCCCGGGGAGGGCTAGCGGGGGTTACAAGGGGCAGTTCTTC.

The gene calls are TRBV28 and TRBJ1-2, with 7 bases fitting TRBD1. The CDR3 spans 15 residues. The germline CDR1 and CDR2 sequences are MDHEN and SYDVKM. The V gene end was trimmed by 3 bases and the J gene end by 3 bases; junction bases not matched to a gene: 7. CDR3 in DNA: TGTGCCAGCAGTTTCCGCTCGGGGACAGACTATGGCTACACCTTC. This encodes CASSFRSGTDYGYTF.

The rearrangement links TRBV5-1 to TRBJ1-5; D remains ambiguous. Trimming took 0 bases from V and 2 from J, leaving 6 bases between them. The CDR3 is 14 amino acids. Per germline, CDR1 SGHRS and CDR2 YFSETQ. The CDR3 DNA reads as TGCGCCAGCAGCTTGGGTCCGGGCAATCAGCCCCAGCATTTT. As protein: CASSLGPGNQPQHF. Supplemented by reference TRBV5-1 and TRBJ1-5, the full variable domain reads KAGVTQTPRYLIKTRGQQVTLSCSPISGHRSVSWYQQTPGQGLQFLFEYFSETQRNKGNFPGRFSGRQFSNSRSEMNVSTLELGDSALYLCASSLGPGNQPQHFGDGTRLSIL.

This clone occurred a few times. The chain carries TRBV5-1 and TRBJ2-3, with D perhaps matching TRBD1 (5 bases). V was shortened by 5 bases and J by 2 bases, with 12 bases between the two germline ends. The CDR3 totals 14 residues. Germline assignment: CDR1 SGHRS and CDR2 YFSETQ. The chain's CDR3 is CASSNPGNTDTQYF. The CDR3 region has the DNA TGCGCCAGCAGTAATCCAGGGAACACAGATACGCAGTATTTT.

The rearrangement links TRBV2 to TRBJ2-7; possibly TRBD2 for D (7 bases). This CDR3 comprises 16 residues. V dropped 6 bases and J dropped 5 bases, with 23 bases sitting between them. Germline V gene sequence: CDR1 SNHLY, CDR2 FYNNEI. The CDR3 DNA follows: TGTGCCAGCAGGGGGTCGGGGGGCCATGCGTCCGACGAGCAGTACTTC. It specifies CASRGSGGHASDEQYF.

The chain carries TRBV5-1 and TRBJ1-4; a weak D match, TRBD1 (5 bases). The V end was cut by 2 bases, the J end by 8 bases, with 22 bases between. CDR3 length: 17 amino acids. Germline CDR1 is SGHRS and CDR2 is YFSETQ. The CDR3 loop is CASSFGPIDSLGEKLFF. Written as DNA, the CDR3 is TGCGCCAGCAGCTTTGGGCCAATCGACAGCCTCGGGGAAAAACTGTTTTTT.

The chain employs TRBV28 and TRBJ1-3; 9 bases match TRBD1. In germline, CDR1 is MDHEN, CDR2 SYDVKM. V lost 6 bases, J lost 6 bases, and 15 bases stayed unmatched. The CDR3 contains 17 residues. The DNA for the CDR3 is TGTGCCAGCAGCATTTTGGGATCGGGACAGGGCTTAAACACCATATATTTT. Amino acids: CASSILGSGQGLNTIYF.

This chain uses TRBV18 with TRBJ1-1; 7 nucleotides agree with TRBD1. CDR3 length equals 14 residues. The germline CDR1 and CDR2 sequences are KGHSH and LQKENI. V lost 6 bases and J lost 5; bases outside the gene matches: 9. The CDR3 region has the DNA TGTGCCAGCTCCCCAGACAGGGCGCGGACTGAAGCTTTCTTT. Its protein is CASSPDRARTEAFF.

The CDR3 DNA follows: TGTGCCAGCAGACCTCTAGCGGGTAGACAAGAGACCCAGTACTTC. This encodes CASRPLAGRQETQYF. The chain couples TRBV27 to TRBJ2-5; 8 bases agree with TRBD2. CDR3 length: 15 residues. Germline V gene data show CDR1 as MNHEY and CDR2 as SMNVEV (reference sequence). V dropped 6 bases and J dropped 2; count of bases not matched to a gene: 8.

The V and J genes are TRBV19 and TRBJ2-5, with 9 bases matching TRBD2. V was pared by 7 bases and J by 3 bases, with 9 bases of the junction left unmatched. The CDR3 sequence is 15 residues long. Germline V CDR1 and CDR2: LNHDA, SQIVND (reference sequence). The CDR3 bases are TGTGCCAGTACCGGGACTAGCACACCCGAAGAGACCCAGTACTTC. Translating gives CASTGTSTPEETQYF.

In its sample, this clone was seen once. The V call is TRBV25-1, the J call TRBJ2-3, with a weak D call TRBD2 (5 bases). CDR1 is MGHDK and CDR2 is SYGVNS in the germline V gene. This CDR3 has 15 amino acids. Trimming took 2 bases from V and 2 from J, leaving 11 bases between them. The CDR3 DNA reads as TGTGCCAGCAGTGAAATCCCGGGGAACACAGATACGCAGTATTTT. It encodes CASSEIPGNTDTQYF. The variable domain in full, with the rest retrieved from reference TRBV25-1 and TRBJ2-3, is EADIYQTPRYLVIGTGKKITLECSQTMGHDKMYWYQQDPGMELHLIHYSYGVNSTEKGDLSSESTVSRIRTEHFPLTLESARPSHTSQYLCASSEIPGNTDTQYFGPGTRLTVL.

The V call is TRBV5-1, the J call TRBJ2-2; no clear D gene. Germline CDR1 and CDR2: SGHRS and YFSETQ. The length of the CDR3 is 12 residues. Trimming pared 6 bases from V and 5 bases from J, leaving 8 bases between. This CDR3 reads CASTSGTGELFF. The CDR3 DNA reads TGCGCCAGCACCTCAGGAACCGGGGAGCTGTTTTTT.

V usage is TRBV18 and J usage is TRBJ1-5; D uncertain. Germline V gene sequence: CDR1 KGHSH, CDR2 LQKENI. The CDR3 extends over 14 amino acids. V shed 3 bases and J shed 3 bases, with 9 bases lying between them. Written as DNA, the CDR3 is TGTGCCAGCTCACCTCAGTCTTCCAATCAGCCCCAGCATTTT. Its translation: CASSPQSSNQPQHF.

The rearrangement joins TRBV7-9 to TRBJ1-5, with no clear D. Looked up from germline, CDR1 is SEHNR and CDR2 is FQNEAQ (reference sequence). The CDR3 is 16 residues long. The V and J ends lost 1 base and 0 bases respectively, with 10 bases between them. CDR3 protein: CASSLGDVNSNQPQHF. The DNA for the CDR3 is TGTGCCAGCAGCTTAGGAGATGTTAATAGCAATCAGCCCCAGCATTTT.

V is TRBV7-9 and J is TRBJ2-1; the match to TRBD2 covers 13 bases. V lost 5 bases, J lost 6 bases, and 7 bases stayed unmatched. The CDR3 consists of 16 residues. The germline gives CDR1 SEHNR, CDR2 FQNEAQ (reference sequence). CDR3 DNA sequence: TGTGCCAGCAGCCCTTCGACTAGCGGGAGGATCAATGAGCAGTTCTTC. Protein product: CASSPSTSGRINEQFF.